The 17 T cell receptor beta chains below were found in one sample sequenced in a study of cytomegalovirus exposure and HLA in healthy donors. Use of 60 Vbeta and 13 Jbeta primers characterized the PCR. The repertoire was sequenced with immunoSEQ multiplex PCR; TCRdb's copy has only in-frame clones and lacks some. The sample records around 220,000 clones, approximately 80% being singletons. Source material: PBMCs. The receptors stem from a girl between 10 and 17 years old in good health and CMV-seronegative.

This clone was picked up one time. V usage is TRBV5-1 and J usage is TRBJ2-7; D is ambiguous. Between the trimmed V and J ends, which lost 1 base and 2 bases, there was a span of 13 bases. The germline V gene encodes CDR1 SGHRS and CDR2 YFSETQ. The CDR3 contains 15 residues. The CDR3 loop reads CASSLLAGETYEQYF. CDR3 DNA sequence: TGCGCCAGCAGCTTGCTGGCAGGCGAGACCTACGAGCAGTACTTC.

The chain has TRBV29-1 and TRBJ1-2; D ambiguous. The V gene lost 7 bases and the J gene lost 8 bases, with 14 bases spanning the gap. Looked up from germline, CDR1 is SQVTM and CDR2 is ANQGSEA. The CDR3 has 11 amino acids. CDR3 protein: CSGRPMEGYTF. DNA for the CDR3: TGCAGCGGCCGGCCTATGGAGGGCTACACCTTC.

CDR3 DNA sequence: TGCGCCAGCAGCTTGGGGGACAGGGGGACCTACGAGCAGTACTTC. This codes for CASSLGDRGTYEQYF. This rearrangement joins TRBV5-1 to TRBJ2-7, with 11 bases aligning to TRBD1. Germline loops: CDR1 SGHRS, CDR2 YFSETQ. This CDR3 region has 15 residues. The junction had 1 base not matched to a gene; V was cut back by 0 bases and J by 2 bases. Using reference TRBV5-1 and TRBJ2-7 for the parts outside the CDR3, the full variable domain is KAGVTQTPRYLIKTRGQQVTLSCSPISGHRSVSWYQQTPGQGLQFLFEYFSETQRNKGNFPGRFSGRQFSNSRSEMNVSTLELGDSALYLCASSLGDRGTYEQYFGPGTRLTVT.

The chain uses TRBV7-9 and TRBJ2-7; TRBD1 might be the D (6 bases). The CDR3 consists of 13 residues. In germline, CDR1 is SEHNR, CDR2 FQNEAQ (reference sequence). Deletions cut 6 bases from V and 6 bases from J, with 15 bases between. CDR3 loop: CASRPQDSFEQYF. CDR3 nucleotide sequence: TGTGCCAGCAGACCACAGGACAGCTTCGAGCAGTACTTC. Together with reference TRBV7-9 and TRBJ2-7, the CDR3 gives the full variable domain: DTGVSQNPRHKITKRGQNVTFRCDPISEHNRLYWYRQTLGQGPEFLTYFQNEAQLEKSRLLSDRFSAERPKGSFSTLEIQRTEQGDSAMYLCASRPQDSFEQYFGPGTRLTVT.

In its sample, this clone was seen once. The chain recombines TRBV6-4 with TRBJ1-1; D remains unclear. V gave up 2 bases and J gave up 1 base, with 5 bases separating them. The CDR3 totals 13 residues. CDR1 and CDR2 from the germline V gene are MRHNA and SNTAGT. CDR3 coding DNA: TGTGCCAGCAGTGACGAGGCGAACACTGAAGCTTTCTTT. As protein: CASSDEANTEAFF.

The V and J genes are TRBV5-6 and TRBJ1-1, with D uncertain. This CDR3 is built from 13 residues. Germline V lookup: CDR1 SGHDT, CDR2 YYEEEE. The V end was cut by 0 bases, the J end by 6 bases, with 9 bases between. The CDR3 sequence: CASSLGRFAEAFF. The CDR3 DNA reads TGTGCCAGCAGCTTGGGGAGATTCGCTGAAGCTTTCTTT.

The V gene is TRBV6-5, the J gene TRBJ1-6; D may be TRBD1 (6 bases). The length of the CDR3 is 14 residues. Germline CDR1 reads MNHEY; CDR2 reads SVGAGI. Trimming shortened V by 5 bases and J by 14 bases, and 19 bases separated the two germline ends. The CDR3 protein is CASSPTGTTLSLHF. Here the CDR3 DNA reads TGTGCCAGCAGTCCAACCGGGACAACTCTTTCCCTCCACTTT.

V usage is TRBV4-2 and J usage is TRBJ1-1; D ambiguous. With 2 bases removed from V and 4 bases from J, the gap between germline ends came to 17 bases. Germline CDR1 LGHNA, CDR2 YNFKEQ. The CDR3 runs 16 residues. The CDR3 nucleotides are TGTGCCAGCAGCCAATATCTCAGTTCAGAGGGCACTGAAGCTTTCTTT. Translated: CASSQYLSSEGTEAFF.

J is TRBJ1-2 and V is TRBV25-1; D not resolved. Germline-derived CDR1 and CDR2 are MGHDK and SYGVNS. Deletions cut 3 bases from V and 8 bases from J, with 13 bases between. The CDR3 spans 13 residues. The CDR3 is CASSETRLVGYTF. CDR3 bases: TGTGCCAGCAGTGAGACTCGGCTGGTCGGCTACACCTTC.

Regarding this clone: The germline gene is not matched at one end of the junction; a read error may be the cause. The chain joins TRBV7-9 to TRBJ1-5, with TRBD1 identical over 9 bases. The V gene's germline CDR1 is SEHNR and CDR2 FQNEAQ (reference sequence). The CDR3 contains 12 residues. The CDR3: CSSGTGNQPQHF. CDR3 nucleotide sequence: TGTTCCAGCGGGACAGGGAATCAGCCCCAGCATTTT.

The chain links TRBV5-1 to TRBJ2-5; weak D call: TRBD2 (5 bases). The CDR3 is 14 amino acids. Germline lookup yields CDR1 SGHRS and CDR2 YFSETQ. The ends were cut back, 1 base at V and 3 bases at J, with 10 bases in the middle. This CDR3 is CASSLSGIKETQYF. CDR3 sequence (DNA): TGCGCCAGCAGCTTGTCCGGGATTAAAGAGACCCAGTACTTC.

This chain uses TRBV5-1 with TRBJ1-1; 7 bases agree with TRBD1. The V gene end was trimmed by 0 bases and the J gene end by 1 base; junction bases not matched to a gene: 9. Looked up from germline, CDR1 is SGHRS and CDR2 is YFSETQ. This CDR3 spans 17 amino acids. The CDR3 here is CASSLAGQTVKNTEAFF. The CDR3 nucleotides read TGCGCCAGCAGCTTGGCGGGACAGACTGTTAAGAACACTGAAGCTTTCTTT.

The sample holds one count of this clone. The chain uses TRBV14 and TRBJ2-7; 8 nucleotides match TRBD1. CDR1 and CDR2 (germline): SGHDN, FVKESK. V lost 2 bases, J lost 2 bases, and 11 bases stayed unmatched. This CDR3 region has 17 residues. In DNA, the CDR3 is TGTGCCAGCAGCCAACTAGATATGGCAGGGGGCACCTACGAGCAGTACTTC. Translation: CASSQLDMAGGTYEQYF. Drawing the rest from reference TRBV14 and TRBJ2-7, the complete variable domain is EAGVTQFPSHSVIEKGQTVTLRCDPISGHDNLYWYRRVMGKEIKFLLHFVKESKQDESGMPNNRFLAERTGGTYSTLKVQPAELEDSGVYFCASSQLDMAGGTYEQYFGPGTRLTVT.

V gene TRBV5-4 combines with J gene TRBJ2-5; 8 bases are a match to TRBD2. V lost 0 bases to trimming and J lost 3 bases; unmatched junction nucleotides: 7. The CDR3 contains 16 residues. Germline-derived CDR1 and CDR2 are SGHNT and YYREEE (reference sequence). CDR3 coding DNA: TGTGCCAGCAGCTTGGAAACTAGCGGCCCCAAAGAGACCCAGTACTTC. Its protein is CASSLETSGPKETQYF.

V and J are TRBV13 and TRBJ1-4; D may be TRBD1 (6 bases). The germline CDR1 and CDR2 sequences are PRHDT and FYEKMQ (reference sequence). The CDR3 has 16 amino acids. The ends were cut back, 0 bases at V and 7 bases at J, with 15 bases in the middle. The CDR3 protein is CASSLGGSRGFEKLFF. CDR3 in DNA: TGTGCCAGCAGCTTAGGAGGGTCCAGGGGATTTGAAAAACTGTTTTTT.

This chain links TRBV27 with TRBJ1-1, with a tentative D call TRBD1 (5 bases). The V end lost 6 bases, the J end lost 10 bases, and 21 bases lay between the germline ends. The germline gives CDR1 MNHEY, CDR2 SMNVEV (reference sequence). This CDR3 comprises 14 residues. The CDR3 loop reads CASSTNGHVDAAFF. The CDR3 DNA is TGTGCCAGCAGCACCAACGGACATGTTGATGCAGCTTTCTTT.

The CDR3 here is CASSPGFRDTQYF. As DNA, the CDR3 is TGTGCCAGTAGCCCCGGTTTTAGAGATACGCAGTATTTT. This chain joins TRBV19 and TRBJ2-3; D gene ambiguous. CDR3 length equals 13 residues. V was clipped by 6 bases and J by 5 bases, with 12 bases between them. Germline assignment: CDR1 LNHDA and CDR2 SQIVND (reference sequence).